Listed below are T cell receptor beta chains from one sample, sequenced in a study of identifying expanded T cells in peripheral blood. Sequencing used immunoSEQ multiplex PCR; TCRdb keeps in-frame clones, though not all of them. The sample contains about 100,000 clones, approximately 88% of which appear only once. The sequenced sample was blood. These receptors were collected from a person aged 18 to 69 in good health. Each CDR3 is given without its conserved first and last residue. The order of the fields is J gene, V gene, CDR3 protein.

>TRBJ1-1|TRBV10-3
AISDDSEAF
>TRBJ2-5|TRBV11-1
ASSLDRGRVETQY
>TRBJ1-5|TRBV30
AWSVVGHQPQH
>TRBJ2-7|TRBV27
ASSLTAASYEQY
>TRBJ2-1|TRBV5-1
ASSLVLDDEQF
>TRBJ1-1|TRBV19
ASSIVGSGNTEAF
>TRBJ2-7|TRBV5-1
ASSPLGPYEQY
>TRBJ1-2|TRBV19
ATRGFRDPGGYT
>TRBJ2-3|TRBV14
ASSRLAGVTDTQY
>TRBJ2-7|TRBV7-6
ASSFGGEGYEQY
>TRBJ2-7|TRBV9
ASNRGGSWYEQY
>TRBJ2-7|TRBV7-2
ASSSGTSGGIAYEQY
>TRBJ1-2|TRBV30
AWSVSSGFRDGYT
>TRBJ2-1|TRBV7-8
ASSPPREDEQF
>TRBJ1-3|TRBV5-1
ASSLAGWEGNTIY
>TRBJ2-7|TRBV9
ASSPYNQGYEQY
>TRBJ1-5|TRBV2
ASSGLNQPQH
>TRBJ2-3|TRBV11-2
ASRHSGVAISTDTQY
>TRBJ1-6|TRBV6-6
ASSDSSSYNSPLH